The clone carrying this TCR beta chain has a count of ten or more. The antigen remains unidentified. The data stem from a study of shared clonotypes between healthy human individuals. Study findings and constraints: It was the few donors that limited the genetic and exposure-history diversity represented.

Sequenced by immunoSEQ multiplex PCR; TCRdb stores in-frame clones only, minus some. This table holds 650,000 to 800,000 clones, approximately 77% found once. J lost 6 bases, V lost 2 bases, and 8 bases had no gene match. CDR3 length: 15 residues. CDR1 is MDHEN, CDR2 SYDVKM, per germline. Sequenced material: memory CD4+ T cells sorted from blood. Stated subset: CD45RA-negative fraction. This sequence was found in a woman aged 25 to 45 in good health. The chain carries TRBV28 and TRBJ2-7; TRBD1 matches 9 bases. The CDR3 here is CASSLGATGGREQYF. CDR3 DNA sequence: TGTGCCAGCAGTTTAGGGGCGACAGGGGGTCGCGAGCAGTACTTC.